One and the same sample provided the 23 T cell receptor beta chains below, sequenced in a study of blood T cell repertoires in COVID-19. Some clones are missing from TCRdb's copy, which holds only in-frame ones; the method was immunoSEQ multiplex PCR. Of about 120,000 clones listed, about 89% are singletons. Source material: peripheral blood. These receptors originate from a human donor with acute or convalescent COVID-19. The donor label of this sample is uncertain.

This sequence joins TRBV3-1 (or the pseudogene TRBV3-2) and TRBJ1-6; D unresolved. The CDR3 has 15 amino acids. CDR1 and CDR2 from the germline V gene are LGHDT and YNNKEL (reference sequence). Trimming removed 0 bases at V and 7 bases at J, with 10 bases between. The CDR3 reads CASSQDPRGNSPLHF. The CDR3 DNA reads TGTGCCAGCAGCCAAGATCCCCGGGGAAATTCACCCCTCCACTTT.

The chain uses TRBV5-5 and TRBJ1-1; maybe TRBD1 (5 bases). The CDR3 runs to 16 residues. Per the germline V gene, CDR1 is SGHKS and CDR2 is YYEKEE (reference sequence). Trimming stripped 4 bases from V and 7 bases from J, with 23 bases between. This chain's CDR3 is CASSPSLMGGSGEAFF. The DNA of the CDR3 is TGTGCCAGCAGCCCATCGTTAATGGGGGGTAGTGGTGAAGCTTTCTTT.

The chain has TRBV19 and TRBJ2-5; TRBD2 might be the D (6 bases). Looked up from germline, CDR1 is LNHDA and CDR2 is SQIVND (reference sequence). V dropped 0 bases and J dropped 4 bases, with 15 bases sitting between them. This CDR3 is built from 16 residues. CDR3 sequence: CASSIDLQTGGETQYF. In DNA, the CDR3 is TGTGCCAGTAGTATAGATCTACAAACCGGGGGAGAGACCCAGTACTTC.

V is TRBV4-1 and J is TRBJ1-4; 8 bases match TRBD1. The J segment lost 10 bases and the V segment lost 0 bases, leaving 10 bases of the junction unmatched. Germline CDR1 is MGHRA and CDR2 is YSYEKL. This CDR3 region has 16 residues. The DNA of the CDR3 is TGCGCCAGCAGCCAAGATGTCGGCAGGGGGCCGAGAAAACTGTTTTTT. Translated: CASSQDVGRGPRKLFF.

This clone has only one observation. Other DNA sequences in this specimen translate into the identical CDR3. The chain links TRBV19 to TRBJ1-5; D gene uncertain. This CDR3 spans 15 amino acids. The germline CDR1 and CDR2 sequences are LNHDA and SQIVND (reference sequence). Between the trimmed V and J ends, which lost 3 bases and 0 bases, there was a span of 9 bases. CDR3 region: CASSISVYSNQPQHF. CDR3 nucleotides: TGTGCCAGTAGTATCTCAGTTTATAGCAATCAGCCCCAGCATTTT.

The V call is TRBV2, the J call TRBJ2-4, with a possible D match to TRBD2 (6 bases). The CDR3 runs to 15 residues. Germline V gene sequence: CDR1 SNHLY, CDR2 FYNNEI. V was trimmed by 6 bases and J by 7 bases, leaving 19 bases between them. CDR3 nucleotides: TGTGCCAGCAGGGAAAAGACTGGAGGGCCCAACATTCAGTACTTC. Translated: CASREKTGGPNIQYF.

This chain uses TRBV28 with TRBJ1-5; D may be TRBD1 (6 bases). Germline CDR1 reads MDHEN; CDR2 reads SYDVKM. V lost 5 bases, J lost 5 bases, and 16 bases lay in between. This CDR3 has 15 amino acids. CDR3 DNA: TGTGCCAGCAGTCCTCCTGCAGGGGTTTATCAGCCCCAGCATTTT. Its protein product is CASSPPAGVYQPQHF.

This chain joins TRBV6-4 and TRBJ2-1; 10 bases are a match to TRBD2. V shed 6 bases and J 2 bases; nucleotides not matched to a gene: 10. Germline V gene data show CDR1 as MRHNA and CDR2 as SNTAGT. The CDR3 runs 17 residues. CDR3 protein: CASRPLSGGLTYNEQFF. In DNA, the CDR3 is TGTGCCAGCAGGCCACTTAGCGGGGGGTTGACCTACAATGAGCAGTTCTTC.

This clone was seen a few times. The rearrangement uses TRBV7-2 and TRBJ2-6, with D unresolved. V was pared by 3 bases and J by 0 bases, with 6 bases between. The CDR3 spans 15 residues. Germline values: CDR1 SGHTA, CDR2 FQGNSA. CDR3: CASSFFLSGANVLTF. The CDR3 DNA sequence: TGTGCCAGCAGCTTTTTCCTCTCTGGGGCCAACGTCCTGACTTTC.

The chain combines TRBV6-5 with TRBJ2-3; maybe TRBD2 (6 bases). The CDR3 is made up of 14 amino acids. The germline gives CDR1 MNHEY, CDR2 SVGAGI. V was pared by 5 bases and J by 3 bases, with 12 bases between. Here the CDR3 reads CASSKEGRTDTQYF. The CDR3 nucleotides read TGTGCCAGCAGTAAGGAGGGCCGTACAGATACGCAGTATTTT.

This clone was detected only once. The CDR3 coding sequence is TGTGCCAGCAGCGTCGGGTGGAACACTGAAGCTTTCTTT. Translating gives CASSVGWNTEAFF. The chain couples TRBV7-3 to TRBJ1-1; D not certain. The CDR3 runs 13 residues. Per the germline V gene, CDR1 is SGHTA and CDR2 is FQGTGA. Trimming removed 5 bases at V and 1 base at J, with 8 bases between.

The chain couples TRBV3-1 (or the pseudogene TRBV3-2) to TRBJ2-3; 7 bases agree with TRBD1. With V trimmed by 6 bases and J by 3 bases, 9 bases remained unmatched. There are 15 residues in the CDR3. Looked up from germline, CDR1 is LGHDT and CDR2 is YNNKEL (reference sequence). The CDR3 sequence: CASSQTRGRTDTQYF. The CDR3 coding sequence is TGTGCCAGCAGTCAGACCAGGGGGAGAACAGATACGCAGTATTTT.

The chain carries TRBV6-5 and TRBJ1-6, with D maybe TRBD1 (5 bases). The CDR3 consists of 13 residues. V was clipped by 6 bases and J by 7 bases, with 10 bases between them. Germline-derived CDR1 and CDR2 are MNHEY and SVGAGI. The CDR3, as DNA: TGTGCCAGCAGCCCCGACAGAAATTCACCCCTCCACTTT. This gives the protein CASSPDRNSPLHF.

This clone appeared a single time. The gene calls are TRBV7-9 and TRBJ2-3, with 9 bases matching TRBD2. With V trimmed by 0 bases and J by 7 bases, 2 bases remained unmatched. Germline V gene sequence: CDR1 SEHNR, CDR2 FQNEAQ (reference sequence). The CDR3 extends over 14 amino acids. The CDR3 protein is CASSLAAGGNTQYF. The CDR3 nucleotides are TGTGCCAGCAGCTTAGCGGCGGGGGGGAATACGCAGTATTTT.

The chain recombines TRBV11-2 with TRBJ2-1; D is perhaps TRBD2 (6 bases). Germline CDR1 SGHAT, CDR2 FQNNGV. This CDR3 contains 15 residues. Trimming took off 5 bases at V and 5 bases at J, with 16 bases between the two ends. Here the CDR3 reads CASSPLWVADNEQFF. In DNA, the CDR3 is TGTGCCAGCAGCCCCCTGTGGGTAGCGGACAATGAGCAGTTCTTC.

CDR3 in amino acids: CASSRGLSMNTEAFF. CDR3 DNA sequence: TGTGCCAGTAGTAGGGGGCTCAGCATGAACACTGAAGCTTTCTTT. This chain connects TRBV19 to TRBJ1-1; D is possibly TRBD1 (6 bases). The CDR3 covers 15 residues. The V and J ends lost 4 bases and 0 bases respectively, with 12 bases between them. Per the germline V gene, CDR1 is LNHDA and CDR2 is SQIVND (reference sequence).

J is TRBJ1-1 and V is TRBV4-2; no clear D. V was clipped by 0 bases and J by 3 bases, with 11 bases between them. The length of the CDR3 is 15 residues. The germline V gene has CDR1 LGHNA and CDR2 YNFKEQ. The CDR3 loop reads CASSQDPGLYTEAFF. CDR3 sequence (DNA): TGTGCCAGCAGCCAAGATCCGGGGTTGTACACTGAAGCTTTCTTT.

A note on this clone: Other DNA sequences in the sample encode the same CDR3. V usage is TRBV7-9 and J usage is TRBJ1-5; D is ambiguous. Germline V gene data show CDR1 as SEHNR and CDR2 as FQNEAQ (reference sequence). Trimming shortened V by 1 base and J by 2 bases, and 6 bases separated the two germline ends. This CDR3 is 14 amino acids long. In DNA form, the CDR3 reads TGTGCCAGCAGCTTAGTGGGCGGCAATCAGCCCCAGCATTTT. Translated, it gives CASSLVGGNQPQHF.

V gene TRBV6-5 combines with J gene TRBJ2-1; tentatively, D is TRBD2 (5 bases). There are 15 residues in the CDR3. V was trimmed by 3 bases and J by 0 bases, leaving 9 bases between them. Germline CDR1 is MNHEY and CDR2 is SVGAGI. CDR3 in amino acids: CASSYSGVSYNEQFF. CDR3 DNA: TGTGCCAGCAGTTATTCCGGGGTCTCCTACAATGAGCAGTTCTTC.

This chain joins TRBV28 and TRBJ1-5; D is undetermined. V lost 10 bases and J lost 10, with 20 bases in between. Germline values: CDR1 MDHEN, CDR2 SYDVKM. The CDR3 length is 13 residues. Here the CDR3 DNA reads TGTGCCACCCTGGGAGGGAAGGACCGACCCCAGCATTTT. This translates into CATLGGKDRPQHF.

The chain's CDR3 is CAWSSSPGQGLRSGNTIYF. The CDR3 DNA reads TGTGCCTGGAGCTCATCTCCGGGACAGGGGCTTCGCTCTGGAAACACCATATATTTT. This rearrangement joins TRBV30 to TRBJ1-3, with TRBD1 matching over 10 bases. The CDR3 consists of 19 residues. The germline V gene has CDR1 GTSNPN and CDR2 SVGIG (reference sequence). V gave up 3 bases and J gave up 0 bases; unmatched junction bases: 14.

This chain links TRBV24-1 with TRBJ1-3; 8 bases line up with TRBD1. Germline trimming cut 3 bases from V and 0 bases from J; bases unmatched to any gene: 12. The CDR3 loop spans 19 amino acids. The germline gives CDR1 KGHDR, CDR2 SFDVKD. The CDR3 DNA sequence: TGTGCCACCAGTGATCAGGGGCAGGGGGCCAAGAGCTCTGGAAACACCATATATTTT. Translating it yields CATSDQGQGAKSSGNTIYF.

The rearrangement uses TRBV9 and TRBJ1-2; 9 bases align to TRBD1. With V trimmed by 4 bases and J by 3 bases, 4 bases remained unmatched. The CDR3 has 14 residues. Germline V gives CDR1 SGDLS, CDR2 YYNGEE. This CDR3 reads CASSPRTGDYGYTF. CDR3 DNA: TGTGCCAGCAGCCCCCGGACAGGGGACTATGGCTACACCTTC.